The 7 T cell receptor beta chains listed next were all sequenced from one sample in a study of cytomegalovirus exposure and HLA in healthy donors. Primers: 60 Vbeta forward and 13 Jbeta reverse. Only in-frame clones appear in the TCRdb table, and some are missing; sequencing was by immunoSEQ multiplex PCR. The table includes 99,000 or so clones, 77% detected once. Sample: PBMCs. The receptors stem from a woman aged 35 to 49 in good health and CMV-seropositive.

J is TRBJ2-2 and V is TRBV28, with D unresolved. The CDR3 spans 14 residues. Germline values: CDR1 MDHEN, CDR2 SYDVKM. V shed 3 bases and J shed 6 bases, with 11 bases lying between them. The CDR3 sequence: CASSFFVSSGELFF. The CDR3 nucleotides read TGTGCCAGCAGTTTTTTTGTTTCGTCCGGGGAGCTGTTTTTT.

The chain joins TRBV4-1 to TRBJ2-7; 7 nucleotides align to TRBD1. This CDR3 comprises 13 residues. Germline V gene sequence: CDR1 MGHRA, CDR2 YSYEKL. V lost 5 bases and J lost 4; bases outside the gene matches: 5. CDR3 amino acids: CASSTRQGYEQYF. In DNA form, the CDR3 reads TGCGCCAGCAGCACACGACAGGGATACGAGCAGTACTTC.

The chain couples TRBV27 to TRBJ1-2, with D possibly TRBD1 on 5 matching bases. Germline V gives CDR1 MNHEY, CDR2 SMNVEV (reference sequence). The CDR3 is made up of 13 amino acids. Between the trimmed V and J ends, which lost 2 bases and 6 bases, there was a span of 10 bases. CDR3 amino acids: CASSLQGGNGYTF. DNA for the CDR3: TGTGCCAGCAGTTTACAGGGTGGGAATGGCTACACCTTC.

V and J are TRBV5-1 and TRBJ2-1, with a possible D match to TRBD2 (6 bases). V was pared by 4 bases and J by 6 bases, with 23 bases between. This CDR3 is 17 amino acids long. Germline lookup yields CDR1 SGHRS and CDR2 YFSETQ. CDR3 sequence reads: CASSPRELAPIANEQFF. The CDR3 region has the DNA TGCGCCAGCAGCCCCCGCGAACTAGCTCCGATTGCCAATGAGCAGTTCTTC.

The rearrangement joins TRBV5-5 to TRBJ2-3; D not certain. This CDR3 contains 13 residues. Trimming stripped 4 bases from V and 2 bases from J, with 8 bases between. Germline values: CDR1 SGHKS, CDR2 YYEKEE (reference sequence). CDR3 in DNA: TGTGCCAGCAGCCCGTATCTCACAGATACGCAGTATTTT. Its translation is CASSPYLTDTQYF.

This chain uses TRBV19 with TRBJ1-4; 8 bases align to TRBD1. Germline assignment: CDR1 LNHDA and CDR2 SQIVND (reference sequence). The CDR3 consists of 14 residues. V shed 5 bases and J 7 bases; nucleotides not matched to a gene: 6. DNA for the CDR3: TGTGCCAGTAGTCAGGGGGCTTACGGTGAAAAACTGTTTTTT. Amino acid sequence: CASSQGAYGEKLFF.

The chain joins TRBV19 to TRBJ1-6; 9 nucleotides align to TRBD1. Germline trimming cut 3 bases from V and 7 bases from J; bases unmatched to any gene: 4. Per germline, CDR1 LNHDA and CDR2 SQIVND (reference sequence). The CDR3 extends over 15 amino acids. The CDR3 coding sequence is TGTGCCAGTAGTATGGTGACAGGGGGGAATTCACCCCTCCACTTT. It specifies CASSMVTGGNSPLHF.